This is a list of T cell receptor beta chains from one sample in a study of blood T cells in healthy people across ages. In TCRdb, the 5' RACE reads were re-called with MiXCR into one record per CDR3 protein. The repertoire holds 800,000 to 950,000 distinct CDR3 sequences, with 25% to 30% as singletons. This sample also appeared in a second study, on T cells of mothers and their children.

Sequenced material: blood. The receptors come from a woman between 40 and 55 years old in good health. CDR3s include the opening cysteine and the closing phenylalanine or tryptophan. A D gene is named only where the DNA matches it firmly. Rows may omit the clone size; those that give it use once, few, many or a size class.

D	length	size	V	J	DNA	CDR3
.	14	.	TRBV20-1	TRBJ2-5	TGCAGTGCTAGAGATTTTGGGGGACAAGAGACCCAGTACTTC	CSARDFGGQETQYF
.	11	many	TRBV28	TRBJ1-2	TGTGCCAGCAGCGCTTACTATGGCTACACCTTC	CASSAYYGYTF
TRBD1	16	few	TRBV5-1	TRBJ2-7	TGCGCCAGCAGCAGGGGAGACAGGGCGATAAACTACGAGCAGTACTTC	CASSRGDRAINYEQYF
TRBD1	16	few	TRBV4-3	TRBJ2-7	TGCGCCAGCAGCCAGGGGGGGACAGGGATGCCCTACGAGCAGGACTTC	CASSQGGTGMPYEQDF
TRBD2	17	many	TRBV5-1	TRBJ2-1	TGCGCCAGCAGCCGGCCCCCTGGCGGGGGGGCCCTCAATGAGCAGTTCTTC	CASSRPPGGGALNEQFF
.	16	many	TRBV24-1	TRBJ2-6	TGTGCCACCAGTGATCCCGGACGCTCTGGGGCCAACGTCCTGACTTTC	CATSDPGRSGANVLTF
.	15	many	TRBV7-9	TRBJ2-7	TGTGCCAGCAGCTTGAGGACAGACAGCTCCTACGAGCAGTACTTC	CASSLRTDSSYEQYF
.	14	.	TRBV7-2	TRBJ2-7	TGTGCCAGCAGCACGGGGCGGGGAAGCTACGAGCAGTACTTC	CASSTGRGSYEQYF
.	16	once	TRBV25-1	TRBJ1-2	TGTGCCAGCAAAAGTCGACTGACGTTATTGGGCGATGGCTACACCTTC	CASKSRLTLLGDGYTF
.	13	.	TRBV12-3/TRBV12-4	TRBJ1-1	TGTGCCAGCAGTCATAAGTATAGAGGTGGAGCTTTCTTT	CASSHKYRGGAFF
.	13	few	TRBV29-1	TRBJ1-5	TGCAGCGCCGGGGGGGGTAATAATCAGCCCCAGCATTTT	CSAGGGNNQPQHF
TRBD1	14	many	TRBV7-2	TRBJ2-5	TGTGCCAGCAGATCGGGACAGACCGTGGAGACCCAGTACTTC	CASRSGQTVETQYF
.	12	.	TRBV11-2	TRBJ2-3	TGTGCCAGCAGCTTAAACTCAGATACGCAGTATTTT	CASSLNSDTQYF
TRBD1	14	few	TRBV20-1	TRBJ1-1	TGCAGTGCTGGGCTTGAACAGGGGGCCGCTGAAGCTTTCTTT	CSAGLEQGAAEAFF
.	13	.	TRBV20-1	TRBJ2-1	TGCAGTCAGTCCAGGAGCTCCTACAATGAGCAGTTCTTC	CSQSRSSYNEQFF
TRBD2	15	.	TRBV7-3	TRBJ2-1	TGTGCCAGCAGCTTAGCGGGACTAGCGGGGGAAGAGCAGTTCTTC	CASSLAGLAGEEQFF
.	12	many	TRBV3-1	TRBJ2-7	TGTGCCAGCAGCCAGTTGGGCATCGAGCAGTACTTC	CASSQLGIEQYF
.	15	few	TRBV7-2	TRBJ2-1	TGTGCCAGCACCACTCCGGGACTTTCGAACAATGAGCAGTTCTTC	CASTTPGLSNNEQFF
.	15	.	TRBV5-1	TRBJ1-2	TGCGCCAGCAGCTTGGCGACAGCGTGGAGGGATGGCTACACCTTC	CASSLATAWRDGYTF
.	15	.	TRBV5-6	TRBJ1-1	TGTGCCAGCAGCTTGCGTCTGATAGGGAACACTGAAGCTTTCTTT	CASSLRLIGNTEAFF
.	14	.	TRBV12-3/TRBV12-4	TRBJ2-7	TGTGCCAGCAGGGAAGGGGGGGGCTCTACGAAGCAGTACTTC	CASREGGGSTKQYF
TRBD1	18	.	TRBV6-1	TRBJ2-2	TGTGCCAGCAGTGAAAGGGCTGCCGGGACAGTTAACACCGGGGAGCTGTTTTTT	CASSERAAGTVNTGELFF
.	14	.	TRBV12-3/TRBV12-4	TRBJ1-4	TGTGCCAGCAGTTTGACGGGACACTCTGAAAAACTGTTTTTT	CASSLTGHSEKLFF